This record looks at one T cell receptor (beta chain) sequence and its context. Its matching antigen is unknown. Trimming stripped 7 bases from V and 4 bases from J, with 17 bases between. CDR1 is SGHTA and CDR2 is FQGNSA in the germline V gene. The CDR3 runs 14 residues. The data originate from a study of CD8 T cells in ankylosing spondylitis. Construction of TCR beta libraries was performed using quantitative 5'-RACE with molecular barcodes. Using its own MiXCR run on the 5' RACE reads, TCRdb lists one record per CDR3 protein. The sample yields fewer than 200,000 distinct CDR3 sequences, 18% seen once. Study-level points and caveats: As reported, disease-linked clones showed significant enrichment in matched ankylosing spondylitis synovial fluid.

The sample comprised blood, either unsorted or a sorted T cell fraction (not recorded which). The chain combines TRBV7-2 with TRBJ2-7; D remains ambiguous. This receptor was identified in a male donor aged 5-29 years with ankylosing spondylitis or in good health (not recorded which). In DNA form, the CDR3 reads TGTGCCAGCAAAGCCGACGGGTTCTCTTACGAGCAGTACTTC. Its protein is CASKADGFSYEQYF.